These 31 T cell receptor beta chains share one sample of origin, sequenced in a study of blood T cell repertoires in COVID-19. TCRdb's table, derived via immunoSEQ multiplex PCR, lists solely in-frame clones and lacks some. The sample records 9,500 to 12,000 clones, approximately 89% being singletons. The sample consisted of peripheral blood. The origin of the receptors is a human donor in a cohort sampled during active COVID-19.

V gene TRBV5-8 combines with J gene TRBJ2-7; a possible D gene is TRBD1 (5 bases). Between the trimmed V and J ends, which lost 2 bases and 2 bases, there was a span of 14 bases. The V gene's germline CDR1 is SGHTS and CDR2 YDEGEE. The CDR3 is 15 amino acids. CDR3 in amino acids: CASSLDRSDTYEQYF. The DNA for the CDR3 is TGTGCCAGCAGCTTAGATAGGTCGGACACCTACGAGCAGTACTTC.

This chain joins TRBV5-1 and TRBJ2-5; perhaps TRBD2 as D (5 bases). Trimming cost V 0 bases and J 1 base, with 10 bases left between them. Per germline, CDR1 SGHRS and CDR2 YFSETQ. The CDR3 sequence is 15 residues long. The CDR3 bases are TGCGCCAGCAGCTTGGAAATAGCGCTCCAAGAGACCCAGTACTTC. Translation gives CASSLEIALQETQYF.

In this sample, this clone turned up once. The chain is built from TRBV5-1 and TRBJ2-7, with D tentatively TRBD1 (5 bases). Trimming cost V 4 bases and J 6 bases, with 20 bases left between them. The CDR3 extends over 15 amino acids. Germline CDR1 SGHRS, CDR2 YFSETQ. CDR3 sequence: CASSLYLASRAEQYF. Written as DNA, the CDR3 is TGCGCCAGCAGCCTTTACCTGGCATCCAGGGCCGAGCAGTACTTC.

The chain links TRBV28 to TRBJ1-2, with D possibly matching TRBD1 (6 bases). The V and J ends lost 4 bases and 6 bases respectively, with 18 bases between them. Germline lookup yields CDR1 MDHEN and CDR2 SYDVKM. This CDR3 has 15 amino acids. The CDR3 sequence: CASSSPAGALDGYTF. As DNA, the CDR3 is TGTGCCAGCAGTTCGCCGGCGGGGGCGCTCGATGGCTACACCTTC.

The chain employs TRBV3-1 (or the pseudogene TRBV3-2) and TRBJ2-3; 11 nucleotides agree with TRBD2. V trimming: 0 bases; J trimming: 6 bases; junction bases outside the gene matches: 5. This CDR3 has 16 amino acids. Germline CDR1 LGHDT, CDR2 YNNKEL (reference sequence). CDR3 sequence (DNA): TGTGCCAGCAGCCAAGAACTAGCGGGGGCCTGGGATACGCAGTATTTT. It yields the protein CASSQELAGAWDTQYF.

The J gene is TRBJ2-7, the V gene TRBV7-2; 10 nucleotides agree with TRBD1. The CDR3 totals 14 residues. CDR1 is SGHTA and CDR2 is FQGNSA in the germline V gene. Germline trimming cut 5 bases from V and 4 bases from J; bases unmatched to any gene: 5. CDR3 DNA sequence: TGTGCCAGCAGCCGCCGGGACAGGGGTTACGAGCAGTACTTC. It specifies CASSRRDRGYEQYF.

The chain links TRBV30 to TRBJ2-3, with D tentatively TRBD2 (6 bases). CDR1 is GTSNPN, CDR2 SVGIG, per germline (reference sequence). The CDR3 covers 13 residues. V was cut by 1 base and J by 11 bases, with 16 bases left in between. As DNA, the CDR3 is TGTGCCTGGAGTGATGACACCGGCGGGAAGCAGTATTTT. This codes for CAWSDDTGGKQYF.

The rearrangement uses TRBV20-1 and TRBJ1-2, with TRBD1 identical over 7 bases. Germline lookup yields CDR1 DFQATT and CDR2 SNEGSKA (reference sequence). This CDR3 region has 11 residues. In DNA, the CDR3 is TGCAGGGCAGGGGGTGCCTATGGCTACACCTTC. Its translation: CRAGGAYGYTF.

The rearrangement joins TRBV7-2 to TRBJ2-2; D perhaps matches TRBD1 (5 bases). V lost 8 bases, J lost 1 base, and 14 bases lay in between. There are 15 residues in the CDR3. Germline V gene sequence: CDR1 SGHTA, CDR2 FQGNSA. Here the CDR3 reads CASSSTVRNTGELFF. DNA of the CDR3: TGTGCCAGCTCCTCGACAGTTAGGAACACCGGGGAGCTGTTTTTT.

This clone was recorded a few times. This chain uses TRBV6-5 with TRBJ1-1; 7 bases are shared with TRBD1. The CDR3 spans 15 residues. Trimming removed 5 bases from V and 0 bases from J; junction bases left unmatched: 6. CDR1 and CDR2 from the germline V gene are MNHEY and SVGAGI. CDR3 DNA sequence: TGTGCCAGCAGTCGAACGGGACAGATGAACACTGAAGCTTTCTTT. It yields the protein CASSRTGQMNTEAFF.

The chain uses TRBV6-6 and TRBJ2-5, with 7 bases matching TRBD1. The CDR3 is 13 amino acids. Unmatched junction bases numbered 7, after V lost 7 bases and J lost 5 bases. Germline CDR1 is MNHNY and CDR2 is SVGAGI (reference sequence). The CDR3 coding sequence is TGTGCCAGCACCTTGACAGGGCGGGAGACCCAGTACTTC. Its protein is CASTLTGRETQYF.

V is TRBV3-1 (or the pseudogene TRBV3-2) and J is TRBJ1-1, with TRBD1 matching over 7 bases. This CDR3 is built from 13 residues. The V gene's germline CDR1 is LGHDT and CDR2 YNNKEL (reference sequence). V gave up 6 bases and J gave up 1 base; unmatched junction bases: 2. The CDR3 sequence is CASSPGGNTEAFF. CDR3 in DNA: TGTGCCAGCAGTCCAGGGGGGAACACTGAAGCTTTCTTT.

This rearrangement joins TRBV5-1 to TRBJ2-5; 10 positions match TRBD2. V lost 4 bases to trimming and J lost 3 bases; unmatched junction nucleotides: 9. Per germline, CDR1 SGHRS and CDR2 YFSETQ. This CDR3 spans 16 amino acids. The CDR3 protein is CASSTSLAGAEETQYF. In nucleotides, the CDR3 is TGCGCCAGCAGCACATCCCTAGCGGGGGCGGAAGAGACCCAGTACTTC. Filled out from reference TRBV5-1 and TRBJ2-5, the complete variable domain reads KAGVTQTPRYLIKTRGQQVTLSCSPISGHRSVSWYQQTPGQGLQFLFEYFSETQRNKGNFPGRFSGRQFSNSRSEMNVSTLELGDSALYLCASSTSLAGAEETQYFGPGTRLLVL.

The V call is TRBV12-5, the J call TRBJ1-2, with TRBD1 matching 11 bases. The CDR3 loop spans 13 amino acids. V shed 11 bases and J 6 bases; nucleotides not matched to a gene: 8. CDR1 is LGHNT, CDR2 FRNRAP, per germline. The CDR3 sequence is CAPGTGGFDGYTF. The CDR3 DNA follows: TGTGCTCCCGGGACAGGGGGATTTGATGGCTACACCTTC.

V is TRBV6-2 or TRBV6-3 and J is TRBJ1-4; D not certain. V shed 2 bases and J shed 6 bases, with 16 bases lying between them. The germline V gene has CDR1 MNHEY and CDR2 SVGEGT. This CDR3 contains 16 residues. CDR3 amino acids: CASSYELGRLDEKLFF. Here the CDR3 DNA reads TGTGCCAGCAGTTACGAATTGGGGAGGCTTGATGAAAAACTGTTTTTT.

This rearrangement joins TRBV9 to TRBJ2-2; 11 bases agree with TRBD1. V dropped 0 bases and J dropped 3; count of bases not matched to a gene: 4. The CDR3 is made up of 17 amino acids. Germline loops: CDR1 SGDLS, CDR2 YYNGEE. CDR3 amino acids: CASSVAQGQGDTGELFF. CDR3 coding DNA: TGTGCCAGCAGCGTAGCCCAGGGACAGGGGGACACCGGGGAGCTGTTTTTT.

The genes are TRBV5-4 and TRBJ2-2, with 14 bases lining up with TRBD2. After removal of 3 bases from V and 0 bases from J, the junction contained 4 bases not matched to a gene. Germline CDR1 and CDR2: SGHNT and YYREEE (reference sequence). The CDR3 length is 18 residues. The CDR3 protein is CASSSGTSGGANTGELFF. In nucleotides, the CDR3 is TGTGCCAGCAGCTCCGGGACTAGCGGGGGAGCGAACACCGGGGAGCTGTTTTTT.

The chain is built from TRBV6-5 and TRBJ1-1; a possible D gene is TRBD1 (5 bases). Germline CDR1 MNHEY, CDR2 SVGAGI. The CDR3 has 15 amino acids. The V end lost 7 bases, the J end lost 5 bases, and 20 bases lay between the germline ends. CDR3 coding DNA: TGTGCCAGCACGATTGGGGGGGGAAGTATGACTGAAGCTTTCTTT. Its translation: CASTIGGGSMTEAFF.

V is TRBV7-9 and J is TRBJ2-1; perhaps TRBD2 as D (6 bases). Germline lookup yields CDR1 SEHNR and CDR2 FQNEAQ (reference sequence). V was clipped by 5 bases and J by 0 bases, with 14 bases between them. The CDR3 length is 16 residues. The CDR3 DNA is TGTGCCAGCAGCCCCGGGGCGGGATTCTCCTACAATGAGCAGTTCTTC. This sequence encodes CASSPGAGFSYNEQFF.

The chain links TRBV5-4 to TRBJ2-1; TRBD2 matches 13 bases. Germline-derived CDR1 and CDR2 are SGHNT and YYREEE (reference sequence). V shed 4 bases and J 3 bases; nucleotides not matched to a gene: 4. The CDR3 has 16 amino acids. In DNA, the CDR3 is TGTGCCAGCAGCCATGGACTAGCGGGGGACTACAATGAGCAGTTCTTC. The encoded protein is CASSHGLAGDYNEQFF.

The gene calls are TRBV30 and TRBJ1-6; D is uncertain. Deletions cut 8 bases from V and 3 bases from J, with 26 bases between. Germline-derived CDR1 and CDR2 are GTSNPN and SVGIG (reference sequence). The CDR3 extends over 18 amino acids. CDR3 amino acids: CAGEWPRYSRNYNSPLHF. The DNA of the CDR3 is TGTGCCGGCGAGTGGCCTCGGTACAGTAGAAACTATAATTCACCCCTCCACTTT.

The chain employs TRBV7-2 and TRBJ2-3; 10 bases align to TRBD1. Germline V CDR1 and CDR2: SGHTA, FQGNSA. This CDR3 region has 15 residues. The V and J ends lost 4 bases and 5 bases, in that order; junction bases with no gene match: 6. In nucleotides, the CDR3 is TGTGCCAGCAGCTCCAATGGACAGGGGGGAGATACGCAGTATTTT. It yields the protein CASSSNGQGGDTQYF. The complete variable domain, with remaining parts taken from reference TRBV7-2 and TRBJ2-3, reads GAGVSQSPSNKVTEKGKDVELRCDPISGHTALYWYRQSLGQGLEFLIYFQGNSAPDKSGLPSDRFSAERTGGSVSTLTIQRTQQEDSAVYLCASSSNGQGGDTQYFGPGTRLTVL.

This chain uses TRBV11-3 with TRBJ2-1; 9 nucleotides align to TRBD2. In germline, CDR1 is SGHNT, CDR2 YENEEA. The trim removed 1 base at V and 8 bases at J, leaving 9 bases unmatched. The CDR3 has 16 amino acids. The CDR3 nucleotides read TGTGCCAGCAGCTTAGTAGGCGGGGGGGCTGGGGATGAGCAGTTCTTC. Translated, it gives CASSLVGGGAGDEQFF. Looking up the rest from reference TRBV11-3 and TRBJ2-1 gives the full variable domain: EAGVVQSPRYKIIEKKQPVAFWCNPISGHNTLYWYLQNLGQGPELLIRYENEEAVDDSQLPKDRFSAERLKGVDSTLKIQPAELGDSAVYLCASSLVGGGAGDEQFFGPGTRLTVL.

J is TRBJ1-5 and V is TRBV5-1; TRBD1 might be the D (6 bases). The CDR3 has 15 amino acids. The germline CDR1 and CDR2 sequences are SGHRS and YFSETQ. The V and J ends lost 0 bases and 6 bases respectively, with 13 bases between them. CDR3 sequence: CASSLGQVGSQPQHF. The DNA for the CDR3 is TGCGCCAGCAGCTTGGGACAGGTGGGGAGTCAGCCCCAGCATTTT.

The chain has TRBV4-1 and TRBJ2-5, with D possibly TRBD1 on 5 matching bases. V lost 1 base and J 4 bases, leaving 16 bases between the germline ends. The CDR3 has 16 residues. CDR1 is MGHRA, CDR2 YSYEKL, per germline. DNA of the CDR3: TGCGCCAGCAGCCAAGGCAACCAGGGATGGGGAGAGACCCAGTACTTC. It codes for CASSQGNQGWGETQYF.

Only one count was recorded for this clone. The chain is built from TRBV9 and TRBJ2-5, with a weak D call TRBD2 (5 bases). Trimming took off 2 bases at V and 5 bases at J, with 19 bases between the two ends. The CDR3 length is 16 residues. Germline loops: CDR1 SGDLS, CDR2 YYNGEE. The CDR3 sequence: CASSVAGLHPQETQYF. The CDR3 region has the DNA TGTGCCAGCAGCGTTGCCGGACTCCACCCTCAGGAGACCCAGTACTTC.

CDR3 region: CASSPATGWGEQYF. CDR3 bases: TGTGCCAGCTCACCGGCGACAGGGTGGGGCGAGCAGTACTTC. V is TRBV18 and J is TRBJ2-7; TRBD1 matches at 7 bases. Unmatched junction bases numbered 8, after V lost 3 bases and J lost 6 bases. Germline V CDR1 and CDR2: KGHSH, LQKENI. The CDR3 is 14 residues long.

The J gene is TRBJ2-3, the V gene TRBV3-1 (or the pseudogene TRBV3-2); the D gene is possibly TRBD2 (5 bases). Germline CDR1 reads LGHDT; CDR2 reads YNNKEL (reference sequence). This CDR3 comprises 14 residues. Trimming removed 3 bases from V and 3 bases from J, with 10 bases in between. The CDR3 protein is CASSHSGSTDTQYF. CDR3 sequence (DNA): TGTGCCAGCAGCCACAGTGGGAGTACAGATACGCAGTATTTT.

The chain recombines TRBV7-3 with TRBJ1-1; TRBD1 is a possible D gene (5 bases). Trimming took off 2 bases at V and 1 base at J, with 8 bases between the two ends. There are 14 residues in the CDR3. The germline V gene has CDR1 SGHTA and CDR2 FQGTGA. As DNA, the CDR3 is TGTGCCAGCAGCTTACAGGGTCAGAACACTGAAGCTTTCTTT. Protein sequence: CASSLQGQNTEAFF.

The rearrangement links TRBV7-2 to TRBJ1-2, with a possible D match to TRBD1 (6 bases). CDR1 and CDR2 from the germline V gene are SGHTA and FQGNSA. Trimming pared 3 bases from V and 2 bases from J, leaving 10 bases between. This CDR3 comprises 14 residues. In nucleotides, the CDR3 is TGTGCCAGCAGCTTTGGACAGCTGAACTATGGCTACACCTTC. As protein: CASSFGQLNYGYTF.

The chain is built from TRBV27 and TRBJ1-5; possibly TRBD1 for D (5 bases). Per the germline V gene, CDR1 is MNHEY and CDR2 is SMNVEV (reference sequence). This CDR3 has 13 amino acids. V lost 8 bases, J lost 3 bases, and 11 bases lay in between. The CDR3 DNA follows: TGTGCCAGCGAAGACAGAAACAATCAGCCCCAGCATTTT. This gives the protein CASEDRNNQPQHF.